The 30 T cell receptor beta chains below all came from one sample that was sequenced in a study of CD8 T cells in ankylosing spondylitis. In TCRdb, the 5' RACE reads were re-called with MiXCR into one record per CDR3 protein. The sample lists some 200,000 distinct CDR3 sequences, about 13% occurring once. The sample consisted of blood, either unsorted or a sorted T cell fraction (not recorded which). All receptors come from a male donor with ankylosing spondylitis or in good health (not recorded which).

The V call is TRBV5-1, the J call TRBJ2-1; D gene ambiguous. Trimming stripped 1 base from V and 6 bases from J, with 8 bases between. CDR1 and CDR2 from the germline V gene are SGHRS and YFSETQ. The length of the CDR3 is 13 residues. CDR3 in DNA: TGCGCCAGCAGCTTGTCATCAATCAATGAGCAGTTCTTC. It translates to CASSLSSINEQFF.

This clonotype was picked up a small number of times. The chain uses TRBV6-1 and TRBJ2-7; D possibly corresponds to TRBD2 (6 bases). Germline loops: CDR1 MNHNS, CDR2 SASEGT. The CDR3 is 13 residues long. Trimming took 11 bases from V and 0 from J, leaving 14 bases between them. The CDR3 DNA sequence: TGTGCCGTCAGGAGGGACGGCTCCTACGAGCAGTACTTC. Protein: CAVRRDGSYEQYF.

The rearrangement links TRBV5-6 to TRBJ1-1; D is ambiguous. Looked up from germline, CDR1 is SGHDT and CDR2 is YYEEEE. This CDR3 is built from 12 residues. V was pared by 0 bases and J by 6 bases, with 6 bases between. The CDR3 nucleotides are TGTGCCAGCAGCTTGGGGGTATCTGAAGCTTTCTTT. This codes for CASSLGVSEAFF.

The chain couples TRBV28 to TRBJ2-3, with 13 bases aligning to TRBD2. Trimming took 4 bases from V and 4 from J; bases not matched to a gene: 20. The CDR3 spans 21 residues. In germline, CDR1 is MDHEN, CDR2 SYDVKM. CDR3 coding DNA: TGTGCCAGCAGTTCTCTCCCGGGACTAGCGGGAACAACCTGGAGGGCAGATACGCAGTATTTT. The encoded protein is CASSSLPGLAGTTWRADTQYF.

In this sample, this clonotype turned up a few times. This chain connects TRBV27 to TRBJ1-2; no reliable D call. Germline V CDR1 and CDR2: MNHEY, SMNVEV (reference sequence). The CDR3 sequence is 12 residues long. Trimming removed 10 bases from V and 4 bases from J, with 13 bases in between. CDR3 coding DNA: TGTGCCACTTCGGACGGTACCTATGGCTACACCTTC. Its protein is CATSDGTYGYTF.

This clonotype was observed a handful of times. The CDR3 DNA reads TGTGCCATCAGTGAGTTCAAGGGGAACACTGAAGCTTTCTTT. It specifies CAISEFKGNTEAFF. The chain carries TRBV10-3 and TRBJ1-1; D unresolved. Trimming shortened V by 1 base and J by 1 base, and 7 bases separated the two germline ends. Germline V lookup: CDR1 ENHRY, CDR2 SYGVKD. CDR3 length equals 14 residues.

This clonotype occurred a few times. The rearrangement uses TRBV10-3 and TRBJ2-5; tentative D call: TRBD1 (6 bases). V dropped 2 bases and J dropped 5 bases, with 18 bases sitting between them. Germline values: CDR1 ENHRY, CDR2 SYGVKD. The CDR3 is 16 residues long. CDR3 DNA sequence: TGTGCCATCAGTGAGGGGCCAGGGGTTTTGGAGGAGACCCAGTACTTC. Protein: CAISEGPGVLEETQYF.

This clonotype was detected many times. The chain has TRBV29-1 and TRBJ2-1; maybe TRBD1 (6 bases). V was trimmed by 0 bases and J by 1 base, leaving 10 bases between them. The CDR3 spans 15 residues. Germline V gene lookup returns CDR1 SQVTM and CDR2 ANQGSEA. For the CDR3, the DNA is TGCAGCGTTGAAGATCGGGACAATTCCTACAATGAGCAGTTCTTC. Its translation: CSVEDRDNSYNEQFF.

This clonotype was seen at least ten times. The rearrangement uses TRBV29-1 and TRBJ2-3, with D possibly TRBD2 on 6 matching bases. Trimming removed 7 bases at V and 2 bases at J, with 10 bases between. From germline, CDR1 is SQVTM and CDR2 ANQGSEA. The CDR3 is 12 residues long. CDR3 protein: CSGGGYTDTQYF. In DNA form, the CDR3 reads TGCAGCGGAGGAGGGTACACAGATACGCAGTATTTT.

This clonotype showed up many times. This chain uses TRBV2 with TRBJ1-5; TRBD1 might be the D (5 bases). The V gene's germline CDR1 is SNHLY and CDR2 FYNNEI. V was cut by 0 bases and J by 1 base, with 10 bases left in between. The CDR3 loop spans 16 amino acids. DNA of the CDR3: TGTGCCAGCAGTGAAGCGCTGGGGGAGAGCAATCAGCCCCAGCATTTT. Amino acid sequence: CASSEALGESNQPQHF.

The chain employs TRBV12-3 or TRBV12-4 and TRBJ2-5, with a possible D match to TRBD2 (6 bases). V gave up 6 bases and J gave up 5 bases, with 10 bases separating them. The CDR3 is made up of 12 amino acids. DNA for the CDR3: TGTGCCAGCAGCCGGGAGTGGGAGACCCAGTACTTC. This encodes CASSREWETQYF.

This clonotype occurred a few times. This CDR3 is CASSEDPGQGSSYEQYF. CDR3 in DNA: TGTGCCAGCAGTGAAGACCCGGGACAGGGGAGCTCCTACGAGCAGTACTTC. The chain couples TRBV6-1 to TRBJ2-7, with 10 nucleotides matching TRBD1. CDR3 length: 17 residues. V was pared by 1 base and J by 0 bases, with 6 bases of the junction left unmatched. The V gene's germline CDR1 is MNHNS and CDR2 SASEGT.

This clonotype was recorded a few times. The rearrangement uses TRBV7-9 and TRBJ2-7; D unclear. Looked up from germline, CDR1 is SEHNR and CDR2 is FQNEAQ (reference sequence). Deletions cut 5 bases from V and 2 bases from J, with 13 bases between. This CDR3 has 14 amino acids. In nucleotides, the CDR3 is TGTGCCAGCAGCCCTAGGACCGGGCCCTACGAGCAGTACTTC. Its protein is CASSPRTGPYEQYF.

This sequence joins TRBV2 and TRBJ1-2, with TRBD1 matching 8 bases. The length of the CDR3 is 15 residues. V dropped 0 bases and J dropped 3; count of bases not matched to a gene: 3. CDR1 and CDR2 from the germline V gene are SNHLY and FYNNEI. The CDR3 nucleotides read TGTGCCAGCAGTGAAGCGGACAGGGTGTACTATGGCTACACCTTC. Encoded protein: CASSEADRVYYGYTF.

V usage is TRBV6-1 and J usage is TRBJ1-1; D is undetermined. The germline gives CDR1 MNHNS, CDR2 SASEGT. This CDR3 comprises 14 residues. Trimming removed 6 bases from V and 0 bases from J, with 11 bases in between. As DNA, the CDR3 is TGTGCCAGCAGCCTCGATCCGCTGAACACTGAAGCTTTCTTT. This encodes CASSLDPLNTEAFF.

This clonotype was found a few times. This chain connects TRBV14 to TRBJ2-7, with D maybe TRBD1 (5 bases). V lost 0 bases and J 0 bases, leaving 15 bases between the germline ends. Germline V gives CDR1 SGHDN, CDR2 FVKESK. CDR3 length: 17 residues. The CDR3, as DNA: TGTGCCAGCAGCCAAGAGGGCAGGGAAGTGCACTCCTACGAGCAGTACTTC. Translation gives CASSQEGREVHSYEQYF.

The sample holds a few counts of this clonotype. The chain couples TRBV15 to TRBJ2-7, with a weak D call TRBD2 (5 bases). V lost 3 bases to trimming and J lost 2 bases, with 11 bases between them. Per germline, CDR1 LNHNV and CDR2 YYDKDF (reference sequence). The CDR3 loop spans 14 amino acids. Here the CDR3 DNA reads TGTGCCACCAGCAGGAGCGGAGCAGCCTACGAGCAGTACTTC. Encoded protein: CATSRSGAAYEQYF.

This clonotype was seen a single time. The chain employs TRBV7-8 and TRBJ2-7, with 11 bases identical to TRBD2. CDR3 length: 17 residues. The V gene end was trimmed by 2 bases and the J gene end by 4 bases; junction bases not matched to a gene: 10. Germline V gives CDR1 SGHVS, CDR2 FQNEAQ. The DNA for the CDR3 is TGTGCCAGCAGCTTAAGTCTTATGGGACTAGCGGAATACGAGCAGTACTTC. This sequence encodes CASSLSLMGLAEYEQYF.

The chain combines TRBV7-9 with TRBJ1-4; possibly TRBD1 for D (5 bases). Trimming removed 5 bases from V and 0 bases from J, with 13 bases in between. The V gene's germline CDR1 is SEHNR and CDR2 FQNEAQ (reference sequence). The CDR3 covers 16 residues. CDR3 sequence reads: CASSVPGGTTNEKLFF. CDR3 nucleotide sequence: TGTGCCAGCAGCGTACCCGGGGGGACAACTAATGAAAAACTGTTTTTT.

This clonotype was picked up many times. The chain combines TRBV5-1 with TRBJ2-2; possible D gene TRBD2, 6 bases. Looked up from germline, CDR1 is SGHRS and CDR2 is YFSETQ. V was cut by 0 bases and J by 0 bases, with 12 bases left in between. The CDR3 consists of 17 residues. Written as DNA, the CDR3 is TGCGCCAGCAGCTTGGCCCCCCCGGGGGCGAACACCGGGGAGCTGTTTTTT. It codes for CASSLAPPGANTGELFF.

The sample holds a few counts of this clonotype. The chain has TRBV5-6 and TRBJ1-1; possible D gene TRBD1, 5 bases. The length of the CDR3 is 12 residues. The germline V gene has CDR1 SGHDT and CDR2 YYEEEE. Deletions cut 4 bases from V and 4 bases from J, with 8 bases between. CDR3 amino acids: CASSVRGTEAFF. CDR3 coding DNA: TGTGCCAGCAGCGTTAGGGGCACTGAAGCTTTCTTT.

This chain uses TRBV19 with TRBJ2-7, with D possibly being TRBD2 (5 bases). This CDR3 has 13 residues. Trimming cost V 5 bases and J 3 bases, with 11 bases left between them. In germline, CDR1 is LNHDA, CDR2 SQIVND (reference sequence). In DNA form, the CDR3 reads TGTGCCAGTAGTTGGAGACTAAACTACGAGCAGTACTTC. Translation gives CASSWRLNYEQYF.

In its sample, this clonotype was seen a few times. The chain combines TRBV25-1 with TRBJ2-3; D possibly corresponds to TRBD2 (5 bases). The germline gives CDR1 MGHDK, CDR2 SYGVNS. Trimming took off 1 base at V and 4 bases at J, with 9 bases between the two ends. The CDR3 spans 14 residues. CDR3 residues: CASSESGNPDTQYF. The DNA of the CDR3 is TGTGCCAGCAGTGAATCCGGGAACCCAGATACGCAGTATTTT.

This chain uses TRBV6-5 with TRBJ2-7; 8 bases align to TRBD2. The CDR3 covers 16 residues. V lost 4 bases, J lost 2 bases, and 10 bases stayed unmatched. In germline, CDR1 is MNHEY, CDR2 SVGAGI. The CDR3 loop reads CASSSFGREGTYEQYF. CDR3 DNA sequence: TGTGCCAGCAGTTCCTTCGGGAGGGAGGGTACCTACGAGCAGTACTTC.

The V call is TRBV6-5, the J call TRBJ1-5; a weak D match, TRBD1 (5 bases). Germline CDR1 reads MNHEY; CDR2 reads SVGAGI. V was cut by 5 bases and J by 10 bases, with 18 bases left in between. The CDR3 length is 14 residues. CDR3 residues: CASSPRVYRGPQHF. The CDR3 region has the DNA TGTGCCAGCAGTCCGCGGGTTTACCGGGGCCCCCAGCATTTT.

This clonotype was found many times. The rearrangement joins TRBV11-2 to TRBJ2-5; D possibly corresponds to TRBD2 (6 bases). This CDR3 is 13 amino acids long. The germline gives CDR1 SGHAT, CDR2 FQNNGV. V dropped 5 bases and J dropped 4 bases, with 11 bases sitting between them. The CDR3 sequence: CASSLPGGETQYF. CDR3 coding DNA: TGTGCCAGCAGCCTCCCCGGGGGAGAGACCCAGTACTTC. Based on the CDR3 plus reference TRBV11-2 and TRBJ2-5, the full variable domain is EAGVAQSPRYKIIEKRQSVAFWCNPISGHATLYWYQQILGQGPKLLIQFQNNGVVDDSQLPKDRFSAERLKGVDSTLKIQPAKLEDSAVYLCASSLPGGETQYFGPGTRLLVL.

This clonotype appeared once. Mismatch with germline at one junction end may stem from a read error. The chain is built from TRBV20-1 and TRBJ2-1; D gene uncertain. The germline V gene has CDR1 DFQATT and CDR2 SNEGSKA (reference sequence). This CDR3 is built from 16 residues. The CDR3 nucleotides are TGCTGTGCTAGAGATCTCGGTCCTAACTCCTACAATGAGCAGTTCTTC. Amino acids: CCARDLGPNSYNEQFF.

V usage is TRBV11-2 and J usage is TRBJ2-3; perhaps TRBD2 as D (6 bases). Trimming removed 5 bases at V and 3 bases at J, with 21 bases between. Germline lookup yields CDR1 SGHAT and CDR2 FQNNGV. The CDR3 consists of 17 residues. The CDR3: CASSRYRDFGGTDTQYF. For the CDR3, the DNA is TGTGCCAGCAGCAGATACCGGGACTTTGGGGGAACAGATACGCAGTATTTT.

The V and J genes are TRBV12-3 or TRBV12-4 and TRBJ2-3; possible D gene TRBD2, 5 bases. The CDR3 has 14 amino acids. Trimming stripped 6 bases from V and 2 bases from J, with 12 bases between. This CDR3 is CASSFRGYTDTQYF. As DNA, the CDR3 is TGTGCCAGCAGCTTCCGCGGGTACACAGATACGCAGTATTTT.

This chain's CDR3 is CSARDTWGRGVTEQYF. The CDR3 DNA is TGCAGTGCTAGAGATACATGGGGCAGGGGGGTCACCGAGCAGTACTTC. This chain links TRBV20-1 with TRBJ2-7; possibly TRBD1 for D (7 bases). Germline lookup yields CDR1 DFQATT and CDR2 SNEGSKA (reference sequence). V lost 0 bases and J lost 6, with 21 bases in between. This CDR3 spans 16 amino acids.